This record covers a single T cell receptor (beta chain). The protocol was immunoSEQ multiplex PCR, while the TCRdb copy is restricted to in-frame clones and leaves out a portion. The repertoire holds 400,000 or so clones, with approximately 91% as singletons. This sample is drawn from a study of blood T cell repertoires in COVID-19. About the study: COVID-19 samples from acute and convalescent phases originated in the United States, Italy and Spain. PBMCs, B-cell-depleted T cells, or T cells were the source of the cDNA or gDNA that made up the material.

Enrolled through a virtual design, the participants were between roughly 18 and 100 years of age and came from under 25 US areas. Grouping used clinical history reported by participants in a survey and questionnaire. The source of this sequence is a woman aged 40 to 50 with acute COVID-19. The sequencing sample was made of PBMCs or T cells enriched from blood (not recorded which).

CDR3: CASRPTGGHYNEQFF. For the CDR3, the DNA is TGCGCCAGCAGACCTACGGGGGGCCACTACAATGAGCAGTTCTTC. The chain uses TRBV5-1 and TRBJ2-1; D possibly corresponds to TRBD2 (7 bases). The V end lost 5 bases, the J end lost 3 bases, and 15 bases lay between the germline ends. The germline V gene encodes CDR1 SGHRS and CDR2 YFSETQ. CDR3 length: 15 amino acids.